Listed below are T cell receptor beta chains from one sample, sequenced in a study of T-cell memory formation after mild COVID-19. A single record per CDR3 protein comes from TCRdb applying MiXCR to the 5' RACE reads. The sample contains 300,000 to 400,000 distinct CDR3 sequences, 25% to 30% of which appear only once. The specimen sequenced was PBMCs or a T cell subset sorted from them (not recorded which). Source of these receptors: an adult woman who had mild COVID-19 (a few samples of this study predate the infection). Cell type and time point are not known. The CDR3 runs from the conserved cysteine through the conserved F or W. Each record gives: D gene, V gene, clone size, J gene, CDR3 DNA, CDR3 protein. A D gene is named only where the DNA matches it firmly. For some rows the clone size is stated as once, few or many, or as a class when expanded; others skip it.

>.|TRBV7-3|.|TRBJ2-5
TGTGCCAGCAGCGCCAGCTCCGACCCACAAGAGACCCAGTACTTC
CASSASSDPQETQYF
>.|TRBV20-1|few|TRBJ2-7
TGCAGTGCTAGATTGGCGGGCGGCGAGCAGTACTTC
CSARLAGGEQYF
>.|TRBV5-1|few|TRBJ2-3
TGCGCCAGCAGGAGGGACGGCCTTAGCACAGATACGCAGTATTTT
CASRRDGLSTDTQYF
>.|TRBV6-5|few|TRBJ2-7
TGTGCCAGCAGAGACTCCCCACCAGACTACGAGCAGTACTTC
CASRDSPPDYEQYF
>TRBD1|TRBV7-3|.|TRBJ2-1
TGTGCCAGCAGCTTTCCGGGACAGGACGACAATGAGCAGTTCTTC
CASSFPGQDDNEQFF
>TRBD1|TRBV6-2/TRBV6-3|few|TRBJ1-2
TGTGCCAGCAGACCGGACAGGGTGGATGGCTACACCTTC
CASRPDRVDGYTF
>TRBD1|TRBV12-3/TRBV12-4|.|TRBJ2-1
TGTGCCAGCAGTCCGTCACCGGGACAGGGGAATGAGCAGTTCTTC
CASSPSPGQGNEQFF
>TRBD1|TRBV2|few|TRBJ1-4
TGTGCCAGCATTACGACAGGGGAAAGCGAAAAACTGTTTTTT
CASITTGESEKLFF
>TRBD2|TRBV5-5|.|TRBJ2-7
TGTGCCAGCAGCGCTAGCGGATACTACGAGCAGTACTTC
CASSASGYYEQYF
>TRBD1|TRBV24-1|.|TRBJ2-3
TGTGCCACCAGGACAGGGGGCGAAGATACGCAGTATTTT
CATRTGGEDTQYF
>TRBD1|TRBV5-1|.|TRBJ2-3
TGCGCCAGCAGCCGACCGACAGGGACGATGAGAGCAGATACGCAGTATTTT
CASSRPTGTMRADTQYF
>.|TRBV5-6|.|TRBJ2-7
TGTGCCAGCAGCTTGGCGCCGGCCAGACCCTACGAGCAGTACTTC
CASSLAPARPYEQYF
>TRBD1|TRBV11-3|few|TRBJ2-5
TGTGCCAGCAGCTTAGGGGACAGGGGAAGAGAGACCCAGTACTTC
CASSLGDRGRETQYF
>.|TRBV27|few|TRBJ1-6
TGTGCCAGCAGTAAGGGGGGACTTGAAGGGGCACCCCTCCACTTT
CASSKGGLEGAPLHF
>.|TRBV6-5|many|TRBJ2-5
TGTGCCAGCAGTTACTTTGACTCGTGGGAAGAGACCCAGTACTTC
CASSYFDSWEETQYF
>TRBD1|TRBV12-3/TRBV12-4|.|TRBJ2-1
TGTGCCAGCAGTTTAAGGGACAGGGTCAATGAGCAGTTCTTC
CASSLRDRVNEQFF
>.|TRBV7-9|.|TRBJ2-7
TGTGCCAGCAGCTTAGTGGGGTCGCCGGGCTACGAGCAGTACTTC
CASSLVGSPGYEQYF
>.|TRBV30|few|TRBJ2-5
TGTGCCTGGAGTGCTTATAGCCTTCCGGGTGGGACCCAGTACTTC
CAWSAYSLPGGTQYF
>TRBD2|TRBV5-1|.|TRBJ2-7
TGCGCCAGCACGTTCCTAGCGGGAGGGCAGGAGCTGTACTTC
CASTFLAGGQELYF
>.|TRBV20-1|.|TRBJ2-3
TGCAGTGCTAGGCGGGGCGGGGATACGCAGTATTTT
CSARRGGDTQYF
>TRBD2|TRBV4-1|few|TRBJ2-3
TGCGCCAGCAGCCATCCGGGACTAGCGGGATCGGATACGCAGTATTTT
CASSHPGLAGSDTQYF
>TRBD1|TRBV4-2|few|TRBJ2-1
TGTGCCAGCAGCCTGGGCAGGGGGTCAGGAGACAATGAGCAGTTCTTC
CASSLGRGSGDNEQFF
>.|TRBV2|.|TRBJ2-3
TGTGCCAGCAGTAAGAGCTTCATCACAGATACGCAGTATTTT
CASSKSFITDTQYF
>.|TRBV30|.|TRBJ2-2
TGTGCCTGGATGGCCGGGAGCGGCACCGGGGAGCTGTTTTTT
CAWMAGSGTGELFF
>TRBD1|TRBV12-3/TRBV12-4|many|TRBJ2-7
TGTGCCAGCAGTCCGGGACAGGGACTCTACGAGCAGTACTTC
CASSPGQGLYEQYF
>TRBD1|TRBV24-1|.|TRBJ2-1
TGTGCCACCAGTGATTCGACAGGGGGTGGTTGGAATGAGCAGTTCTTC
CATSDSTGGGWNEQFF
>TRBD2|TRBV18|few|TRBJ2-1
TGTGCCAGCTCACCATCACTAGCGGGAGCGTATGAGCAGTTCTTC
CASSPSLAGAYEQFF
>.|TRBV6-1|.|TRBJ1-2
TGTGCCAGCAAATTGGGGGAGTACTTTGGCTACACCTTC
CASKLGEYFGYTF
>TRBD2|TRBV18|.|TRBJ2-1
TGTGCCAGCGCAACACTAGCGGGGGATGAGCAGTTCTTC
CASATLAGDEQFF
>.|TRBV5-1|.|TRBJ1-2
TGCGCCAGCAGCTCGGCGCCCTTCGGCTACACCTTC
CASSSAPFGYTF
>TRBD2|TRBV4-1|few|TRBJ2-2
TGCGCCAGCAGCCAGCCGGCCCACGGGACTAGCGTCACCGGGGAGCTGTTTTTT
CASSQPAHGTSVTGELFF
>.|TRBV6-2/TRBV6-3|.|TRBJ1-5
TGTGCCAGCAGTTACTCACCTCGCATTGGGCCCCAGCATTTT
CASSYSPRIGPQHF
>TRBD2|TRBV2|.|TRBJ2-3
TGTGCCAGCAGTCCTATAGCGGGAGTCGGAGATACGCAGTATTTT
CASSPIAGVGDTQYF
>TRBD1|TRBV28|few|TRBJ2-7
TGTGCCAGCACCACTACCGGGGGACAGGGGGCCTACGAGCAGTACTTC
CASTTTGGQGAYEQYF
>.|TRBV20-1|.|TRBJ2-1
TGCAGTGCTAGAGTAAACAGGGTGGAGTTCTTC
CSARVNRVEFF
>.|TRBV25-1|.|TRBJ1-1
TGTGCCAGCAGGGGGGTGGGCCGGGGGACTGAAGCTTTCTTT
CASRGVGRGTEAFF
>TRBD2|TRBV3-1|few|TRBJ2-7
TGTGCCAGCAGATCTAGCGGGCTCTCCTACGAGCAGTACTTC
CASRSSGLSYEQYF
>TRBD1|TRBV11-2|.|TRBJ1-5
TGTGCCAGCAGCTTAGGGACAGGGGTCCGGCAGCCCCAGCATTTT
CASSLGTGVRQPQHF
>TRBD2|TRBV27|.|TRBJ2-1
TGTGCCAGCAGTCCGAGGCGGGGGGGTGAGCAGTTCTTC
CASSPRRGGEQFF
>TRBD1|TRBV9|.|TRBJ2-2
TGTGCCAGCAGGTCTGAGAGGGGGCTTGACACCGGGGAGCTGTTTTTT
CASRSERGLDTGELFF
>TRBD1|TRBV5-1|many|TRBJ2-7
TGCGCCAGCAGAGGACAGGGGAATTCCTACGAGCAGTACTTC
CASRGQGNSYEQYF
>.|TRBV20-1|few|TRBJ1-1
TGCAGTGTATTCTTACCGGAACAGTTGAACACTGAAGCTTTCTTT
CSVFLPEQLNTEAFF
>.|TRBV30|few|TRBJ1-1
TGTGCCTGGACGACAGACAGTTGGACTGAAGCTTTCTTT
CAWTTDSWTEAFF
>TRBD2|TRBV5-1|.|TRBJ2-2
TGCGCCAGCAGCCCTGAGGGGACTAGCGGGGAGAAATGGAACACCGGGGAGCTGTTTTTT
CASSPEGTSGEKWNTGELFF
>.|TRBV12-3/TRBV12-4|few|TRBJ2-2
TGTGCCAGCAGCCCTCAAATGACCGGGGAGCTGTTTTTT
CASSPQMTGELFF
>TRBD1|TRBV3-1|few|TRBJ2-7
TGTGCCAGCAGCGGGGGACAGACCTCCCACTACTACGAGCAGTACTTC
CASSGGQTSHYYEQYF
>.|TRBV7-9|.|TRBJ1-2
TGTGCCAGCAGCTTGGCAGGTGGAAAGGATGGCTACACCTTC
CASSLAGGKDGYTF
>.|TRBV6-5|.|TRBJ2-7
TGTGCCAGCAGTTTTACGACAGGAGTAGACTACGAGCAGTACTTC
CASSFTTGVDYEQYF
>TRBD1|TRBV7-6|few|TRBJ1-2
TGTGCCAGCAGCTTCCCCGACAGGGGGAGGTATGGCTACACCTTC
CASSFPDRGRYGYTF
>TRBD1|TRBV7-2|few|TRBJ2-5
TGTGCCAGCAGCTCCGAGACAGGGGACGAAGAGACCCAGTACTTC
CASSSETGDEETQYF
>.|TRBV4-1|few|TRBJ1-1
TGCGCCAGCAGCCAAGTGGCAGGGTTGATGGCTGAAGCTTTCTTT
CASSQVAGLMAEAFF
>.|TRBV7-9|.|TRBJ1-2
TGTGCCAGCAGCTTAGCACGGGGAGCCCGCACTGGCTACACCTTC
CASSLARGARTGYTF
>TRBD2|TRBV20-1|few|TRBJ2-1
TGCAGTGCTAGTTCTCTGTCTAGCGGGATGAGTGAGCAGTTCTTC
CSASSLSSGMSEQFF
>.|TRBV14|.|TRBJ2-7
TGTGCCAGCAGCCTCTACAGGGACTCCTACGAGCAGTACTTC
CASSLYRDSYEQYF
>TRBD1|TRBV20-1|few|TRBJ2-7
TGCAGTGCTAGAGGGGACAGGGGCTACGAGCAGTACTTC
CSARGDRGYEQYF
>TRBD2|TRBV20-1|.|TRBJ2-1
TGCAGTGCTAGAGAAAGGACTAGCGGCAGCGATGAGCAGTTCTTC
CSARERTSGSDEQFF
>TRBD1|TRBV7-2|.|TRBJ2-5
TGTGCCAGCAGCAAGAGCCGGACAGGGCATAAGGAGACCCAGTACTTC
CASSKSRTGHKETQYF
>.|TRBV12-3/TRBV12-4|.|TRBJ1-5
TGTGCCAGCAGGGACAGAGGCGATCAGCCCCAGCATTTT
CASRDRGDQPQHF
>.|TRBV19|.|TRBJ2-3
TGTGCCAGTAGTTTACGGTGGGGGCCTACAGATACGCAGTATTTT
CASSLRWGPTDTQYF
>.|TRBV20-1|.|TRBJ1-2
TGCAGTGCTAGAGTGGGCACAAACAGTGGCTACACCTTC
CSARVGTNSGYTF